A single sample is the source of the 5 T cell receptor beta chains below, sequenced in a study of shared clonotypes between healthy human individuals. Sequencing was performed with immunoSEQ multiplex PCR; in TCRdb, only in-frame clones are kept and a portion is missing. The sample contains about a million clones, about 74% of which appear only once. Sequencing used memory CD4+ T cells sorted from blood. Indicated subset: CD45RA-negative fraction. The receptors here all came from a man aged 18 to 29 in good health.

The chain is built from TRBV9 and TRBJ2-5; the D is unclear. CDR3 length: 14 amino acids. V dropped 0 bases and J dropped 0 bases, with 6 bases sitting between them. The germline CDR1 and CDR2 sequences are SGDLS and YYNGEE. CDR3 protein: CASSVVPDQETQYF. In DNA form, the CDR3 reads TGTGCCAGCAGCGTAGTGCCCGACCAAGAGACCCAGTACTTC.

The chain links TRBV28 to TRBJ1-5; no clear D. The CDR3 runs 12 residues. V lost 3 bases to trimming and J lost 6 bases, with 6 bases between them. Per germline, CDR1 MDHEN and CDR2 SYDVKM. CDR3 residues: CASSFWSQPQHF. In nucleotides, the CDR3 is TGTGCCAGCAGTTTTTGGTCTCAGCCCCAGCATTTT.

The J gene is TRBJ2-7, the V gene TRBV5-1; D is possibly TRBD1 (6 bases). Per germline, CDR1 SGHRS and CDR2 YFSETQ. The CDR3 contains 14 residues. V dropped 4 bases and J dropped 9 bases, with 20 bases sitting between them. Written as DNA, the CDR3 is TGCGCCAGCAGCCCAGGGGTCCCCCCCCTCGGGCAGTACTTC. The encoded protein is CASSPGVPPLGQYF.

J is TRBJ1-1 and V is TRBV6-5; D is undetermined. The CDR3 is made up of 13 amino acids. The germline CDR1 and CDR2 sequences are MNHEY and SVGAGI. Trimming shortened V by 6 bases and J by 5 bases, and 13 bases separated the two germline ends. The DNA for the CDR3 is TGTGCCAGCAGCCGGGGTATCAAAACTGAAGCTTTCTTT. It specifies CASSRGIKTEAFF.

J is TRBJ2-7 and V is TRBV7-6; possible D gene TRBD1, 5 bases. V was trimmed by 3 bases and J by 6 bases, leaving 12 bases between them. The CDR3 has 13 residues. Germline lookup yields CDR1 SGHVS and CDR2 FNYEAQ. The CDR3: CASSLFQGSEQYF. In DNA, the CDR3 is TGTGCCAGCAGCTTGTTCCAGGGCTCCGAGCAGTACTTC.